These 9 T cell receptor beta chains came from one sample sequenced in a study of early stage breast cancer tumors (dated 2017 in TCRdb). The library was prepared using the immunoSEQ multiplex PCR assay. TCRdb's version of the immuneACCESS table is confined to in-frame rearrangements and falls short of the full clone set. An unresolved V gene accounts for under half of the shortfall where checked; the remainder is of unknown origin. Present in this sample are 8,500 to 10,000 clones, around 79% of which were seen just once. The ten most abundant clones make up around 8.3% of the sample. The sequencing sample was made of normal breast tissue next to the tumor. These receptors were obtained from a person aged 35 to 50 with breast cancer.

This clone was seen only a few times. The chain has TRBV11-2 and TRBJ2-7, with D hard to call. The CDR3 totals 14 residues. Germline-derived CDR1 and CDR2 are SGHAT and FQNNGV. V was pared by 8 bases and J by 2 bases, with 16 bases between. The CDR3 nucleotides are TGTGCCAGCCGTGCTGCCGGATTAACCTACGAGCAGTACTTC. Encoded protein: CASRAAGLTYEQYF.

The chain combines TRBV11-2 with TRBJ1-2; D unresolved. V lost 1 base and J lost 4, with 7 bases in between. Germline V lookup: CDR1 SGHAT, CDR2 FQNNGV. The CDR3 is 13 residues long. In nucleotides, the CDR3 is TGTGCCAGCAGCTTAGCGGCAGCCTATGGCTACACCTTC. As protein: CASSLAAAYGYTF.

The V call is TRBV30, the J call TRBJ1-5, with D tentatively TRBD1 (5 bases). CDR3 length: 12 residues. Trimming removed 0 bases at V and 13 bases at J, with 13 bases between. Per germline, CDR1 GTSNPN and CDR2 SVGIG (reference sequence). DNA for the CDR3: TGTGCCTGGAGTGTAAATTGGGGCCGGCAGCATTTT. It codes for CAWSVNWGRQHF.

The rearrangement joins TRBV4-2 to TRBJ1-2; unclear D gene. With 5 bases removed from V and 4 bases from J, the gap between germline ends came to 11 bases. Germline V gene data show CDR1 as LGHNA and CDR2 as YNFKEQ. The CDR3 spans 13 residues. The CDR3: CASSLSVLYGYTF. CDR3 DNA sequence: TGTGCCAGCAGCTTGTCGGTTCTCTATGGCTACACCTTC.

This sequence joins TRBV7-2 and TRBJ2-7, with TRBD2 matching 10 bases. There are 15 residues in the CDR3. CDR1 and CDR2 (germline): SGHTA, FQGNSA. Unmatched junction bases numbered 6, after V lost 5 bases and J lost 2 bases. Written as DNA, the CDR3 is TGTGCCAGCAGCCTTAGCGGGAGGTTGACCTACGAGCAGTACTTC. Residues: CASSLSGRLTYEQYF.

The CDR3 region has the DNA TGTGCCAGCAGCCCAGCCCACCCATCATACGAGCAGTACTTC. Amino acid sequence: CASSPAHPSYEQYF. The chain combines TRBV11-2 with TRBJ2-7; D unclear. CDR1 SGHAT and CDR2 FQNNGV come from the germline V gene. The CDR3 is 14 amino acids. Trimming cost V 5 bases and J 4 bases, with 15 bases left between them.

This clone was picked up one time. V usage is TRBV28 and J usage is TRBJ2-7; TRBD1 matches at 7 bases. Germline-derived CDR1 and CDR2 are MDHEN and SYDVKM. The CDR3 consists of 13 residues. With V trimmed by 2 bases and J by 6 bases, 4 bases remained unmatched. The chain's CDR3 is CASSLRTGGEQYF. The CDR3, as DNA: TGTGCCAGCAGTTTAAGGACAGGAGGCGAGCAGTACTTC.

This clone was found once. The chain employs TRBV19 and TRBJ2-3; tentatively, D is TRBD1 (6 bases). Per germline, CDR1 LNHDA and CDR2 SQIVND (reference sequence). The CDR3 runs to 15 residues. V was clipped by 0 bases and J by 6 bases, with 13 bases between them. The DNA of the CDR3 is TGTGCCAGTAGTATAGACATGACAGGTCTGGATACGCAGTATTTT. Encoded protein: CASSIDMTGLDTQYF.

In its sample, this clone was seen a few times. The CDR3 DNA reads as TGTGCCAGCAGCTTAGCGGCGGGGACGGCTAATGAAAAACTGTTTTTT. This translates into CASSLAAGTANEKLFF. The rearrangement uses TRBV7-8 and TRBJ1-4; possible D gene TRBD1, 5 bases. The CDR3 is 16 residues long. CDR1 and CDR2 (germline): SGHVS, FQNEAQ. V lost 0 bases, J lost 3 bases, and 11 bases lay in between.